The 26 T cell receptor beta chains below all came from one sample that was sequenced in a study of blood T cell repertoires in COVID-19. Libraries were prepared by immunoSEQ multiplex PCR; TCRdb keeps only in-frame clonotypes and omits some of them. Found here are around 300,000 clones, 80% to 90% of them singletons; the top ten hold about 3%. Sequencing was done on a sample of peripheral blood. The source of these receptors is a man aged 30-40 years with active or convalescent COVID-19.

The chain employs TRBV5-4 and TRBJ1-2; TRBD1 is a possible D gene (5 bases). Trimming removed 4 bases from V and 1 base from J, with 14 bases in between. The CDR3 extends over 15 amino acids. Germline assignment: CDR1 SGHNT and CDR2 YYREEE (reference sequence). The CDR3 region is CASSALWTRNYGYTF. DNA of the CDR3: TGTGCCAGCAGCGCGCTGTGGACACGTAACTATGGCTACACCTTC.

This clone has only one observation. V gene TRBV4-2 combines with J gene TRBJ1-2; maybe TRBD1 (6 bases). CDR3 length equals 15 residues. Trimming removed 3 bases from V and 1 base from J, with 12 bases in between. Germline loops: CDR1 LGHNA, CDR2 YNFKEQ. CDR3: CASSQGQDVNYGYTF. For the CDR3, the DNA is TGTGCCAGCAGCCAGGGACAAGACGTTAACTATGGCTACACCTTC.

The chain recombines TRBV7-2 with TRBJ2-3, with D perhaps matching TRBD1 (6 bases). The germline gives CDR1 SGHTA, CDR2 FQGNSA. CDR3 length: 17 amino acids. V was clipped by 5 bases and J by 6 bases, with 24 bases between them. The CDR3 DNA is TGTGCCAGCAGCGAGAGGGGACACTTTTTGGAGGAGGATACGCAGTATTTT. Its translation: CASSERGHFLEEDTQYF. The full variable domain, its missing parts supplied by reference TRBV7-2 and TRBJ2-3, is GAGVSQSPSNKVTEKGKDVELRCDPISGHTALYWYRQSLGQGLEFLIYFQGNSAPDKSGLPSDRFSAERTGGSVSTLTIQRTQQEDSAVYLCASSERGHFLEEDTQYFGPGTRLTVL.

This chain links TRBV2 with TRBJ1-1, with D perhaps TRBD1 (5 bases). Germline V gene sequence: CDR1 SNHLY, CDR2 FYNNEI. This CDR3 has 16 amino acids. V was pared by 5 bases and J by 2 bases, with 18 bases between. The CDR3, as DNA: TGTGCCAGCAGTAGTCGACCCCAGGGAGGCAACACTGAAGCTTTCTTT. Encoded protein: CASSSRPQGGNTEAFF.

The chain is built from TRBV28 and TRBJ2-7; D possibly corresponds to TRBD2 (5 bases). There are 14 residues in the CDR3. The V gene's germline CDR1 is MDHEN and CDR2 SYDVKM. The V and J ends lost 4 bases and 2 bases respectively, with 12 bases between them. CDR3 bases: TGTGCCAGCAGTTGGACTCTTGCTACCTACGAGCAGTACTTC. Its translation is CASSWTLATYEQYF.

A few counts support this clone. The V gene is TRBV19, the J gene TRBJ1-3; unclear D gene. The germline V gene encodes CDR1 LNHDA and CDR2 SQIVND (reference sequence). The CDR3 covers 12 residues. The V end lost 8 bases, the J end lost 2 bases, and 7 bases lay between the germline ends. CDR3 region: CASHQTGNTIYF. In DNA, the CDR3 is TGTGCCAGTCACCAGACTGGAAACACCATATATTTT. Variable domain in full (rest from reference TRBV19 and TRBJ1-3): DGGITQSPKYLFRKEGQNVTLSCEQNLNHDAMYWYRQDPGQGLRLIYYSQIVNDFQKGDIAEGYSVSREKKESFPLTVTSAQKNPTAFYLCASHQTGNTIYFGEGSWLTVV.

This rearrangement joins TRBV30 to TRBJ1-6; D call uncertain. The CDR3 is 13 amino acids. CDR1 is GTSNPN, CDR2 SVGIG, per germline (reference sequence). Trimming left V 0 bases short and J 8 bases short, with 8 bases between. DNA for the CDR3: TGTGCCTGGAGTGTACGGGATTATTCACCCCTCCACTTT. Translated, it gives CAWSVRDYSPLHF.

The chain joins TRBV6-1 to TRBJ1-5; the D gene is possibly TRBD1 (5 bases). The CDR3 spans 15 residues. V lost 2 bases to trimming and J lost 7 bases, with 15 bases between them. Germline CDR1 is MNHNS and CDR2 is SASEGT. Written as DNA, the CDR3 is TGTGCCAGCAGTGAACCGGGGGTCGCTCACCAGCCCCAGCATTTT. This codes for CASSEPGVAHQPQHF.

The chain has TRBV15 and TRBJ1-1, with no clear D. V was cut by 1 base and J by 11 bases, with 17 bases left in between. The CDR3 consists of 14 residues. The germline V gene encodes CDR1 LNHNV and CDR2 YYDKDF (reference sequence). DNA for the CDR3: TGTGCCACCAGCAGAGGGAGGTCGGGCCACCTCGCTTTCTTT. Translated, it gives CATSRGRSGHLAFF.

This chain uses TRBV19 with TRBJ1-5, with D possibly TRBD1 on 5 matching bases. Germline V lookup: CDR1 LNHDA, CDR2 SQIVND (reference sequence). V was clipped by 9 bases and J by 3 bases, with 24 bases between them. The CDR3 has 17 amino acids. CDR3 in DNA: TGTGCCAGCGGGGGGACTCAGAGCCTGTATGACAATCAGCCCCAGCATTTT. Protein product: CASGGTQSLYDNQPQHF.

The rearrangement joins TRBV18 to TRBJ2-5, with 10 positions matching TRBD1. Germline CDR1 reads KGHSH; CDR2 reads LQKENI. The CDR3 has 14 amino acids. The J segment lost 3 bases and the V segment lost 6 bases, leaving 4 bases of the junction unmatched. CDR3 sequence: CASSPGQGKETQYF. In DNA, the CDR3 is TGTGCCAGCTCCCCGGGACAGGGGAAAGAGACCCAGTACTTC.

In nucleotides, the CDR3 is TGCGCCAGCAGCCAAGATTGGGTGACAGGGAATTCACCCCTCCACTTT. It yields the protein CASSQDWVTGNSPLHF. The gene calls are TRBV4-3 and TRBJ1-6, with 7 bases lining up with TRBD1. Trimming cost V 0 bases and J 7 bases; bases outside gene matches: 6. Per the germline V gene, CDR1 is LGHNA and CDR2 is YSLEER. This CDR3 has 16 residues.

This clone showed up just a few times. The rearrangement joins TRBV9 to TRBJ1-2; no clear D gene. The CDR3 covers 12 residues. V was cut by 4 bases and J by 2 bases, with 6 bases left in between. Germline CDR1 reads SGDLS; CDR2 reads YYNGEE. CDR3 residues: CASSHTNYGYTF. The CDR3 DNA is TGTGCCAGCAGCCACACCAACTATGGCTACACCTTC.

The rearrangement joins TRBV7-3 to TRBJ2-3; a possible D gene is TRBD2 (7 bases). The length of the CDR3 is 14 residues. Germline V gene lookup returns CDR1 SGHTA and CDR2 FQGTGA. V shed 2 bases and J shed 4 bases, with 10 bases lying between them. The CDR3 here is CASSLGGAADTQYF. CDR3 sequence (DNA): TGTGCCAGCAGCTTAGGGGGGGCCGCAGATACGCAGTATTTT.

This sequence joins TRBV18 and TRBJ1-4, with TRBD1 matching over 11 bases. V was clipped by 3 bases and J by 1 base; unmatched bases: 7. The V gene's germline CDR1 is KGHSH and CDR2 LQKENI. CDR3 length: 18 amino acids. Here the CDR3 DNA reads TGTGCCAGCTCACCTCTTGCCGGGACAGGGGGAACTAATGAAAAACTGTTTTTT. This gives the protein CASSPLAGTGGTNEKLFF.

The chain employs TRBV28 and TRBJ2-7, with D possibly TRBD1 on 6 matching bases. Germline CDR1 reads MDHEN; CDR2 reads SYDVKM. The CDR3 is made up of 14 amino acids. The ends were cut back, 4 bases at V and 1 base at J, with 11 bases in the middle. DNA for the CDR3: TGTGCCAGCAGTTCAACAGGGCGGTCCTACGAGCAGTACTTC. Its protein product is CASSSTGRSYEQYF.

The CDR3 is CSVDAAGGPYEQYF. The CDR3 nucleotides are TGCAGCGTTGATGCTGCGGGAGGCCCCTACGAGCAGTACTTC. This sequence joins TRBV29-1 and TRBJ2-7; 8 bases fit TRBD2. The germline gives CDR1 SQVTM, CDR2 ANQGSEA. V shed 3 bases and J 2 bases; nucleotides not matched to a gene: 6. This CDR3 has 14 amino acids.

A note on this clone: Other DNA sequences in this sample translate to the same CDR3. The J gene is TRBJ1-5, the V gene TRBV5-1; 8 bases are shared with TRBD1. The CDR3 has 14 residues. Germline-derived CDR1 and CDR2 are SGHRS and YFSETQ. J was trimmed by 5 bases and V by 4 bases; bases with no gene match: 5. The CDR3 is CASSPGQGDQPQHF. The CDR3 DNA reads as TGCGCCAGCAGCCCAGGACAGGGTGATCAGCCCCAGCATTTT.

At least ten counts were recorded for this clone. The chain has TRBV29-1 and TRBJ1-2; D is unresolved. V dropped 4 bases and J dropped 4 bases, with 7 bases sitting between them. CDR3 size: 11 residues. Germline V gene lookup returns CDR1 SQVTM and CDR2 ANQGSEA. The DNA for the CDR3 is TGCAGCGTTGGGGCTGCCTATGGCTACACCTTC. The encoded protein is CSVGAAYGYTF.

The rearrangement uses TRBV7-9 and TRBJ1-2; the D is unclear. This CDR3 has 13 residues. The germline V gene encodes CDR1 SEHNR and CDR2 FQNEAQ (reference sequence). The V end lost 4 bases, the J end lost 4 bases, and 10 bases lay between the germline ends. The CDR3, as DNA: TGTGCCAGCAGCTCGCCACTGCTCTATGGCTACACCTTC. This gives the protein CASSSPLLYGYTF.

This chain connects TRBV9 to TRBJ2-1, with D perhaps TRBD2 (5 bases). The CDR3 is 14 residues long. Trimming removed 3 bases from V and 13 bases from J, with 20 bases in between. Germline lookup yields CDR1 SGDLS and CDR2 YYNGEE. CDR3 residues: CASSAGELRSGQFF. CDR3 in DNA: TGTGCCAGCAGCGCCGGGGAGCTACGTTCTGGCCAGTTCTTC.

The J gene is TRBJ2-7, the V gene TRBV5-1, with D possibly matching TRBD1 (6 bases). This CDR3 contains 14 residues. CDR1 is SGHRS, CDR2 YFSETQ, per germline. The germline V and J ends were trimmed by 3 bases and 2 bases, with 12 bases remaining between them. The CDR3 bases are TGCGCCAGCAGCTCCCGGGACACCCCCTACGAGCAGTACTTC. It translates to CASSSRDTPYEQYF.

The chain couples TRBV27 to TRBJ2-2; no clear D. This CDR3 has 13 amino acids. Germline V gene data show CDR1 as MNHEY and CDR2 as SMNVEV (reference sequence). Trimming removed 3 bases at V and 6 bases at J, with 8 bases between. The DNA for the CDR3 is TGTGCCAGCAGTTTTAGTTATTCCGGGGAGCTGTTTTTT. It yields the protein CASSFSYSGELFF.

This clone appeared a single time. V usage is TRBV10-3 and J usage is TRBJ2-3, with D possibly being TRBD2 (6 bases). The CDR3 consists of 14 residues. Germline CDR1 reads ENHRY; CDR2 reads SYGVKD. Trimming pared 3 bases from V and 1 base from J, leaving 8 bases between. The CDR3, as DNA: TGTGCCATCAGTGACCCGGGGGGCACAGATACGCAGTATTTT. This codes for CAISDPGGTDTQYF.

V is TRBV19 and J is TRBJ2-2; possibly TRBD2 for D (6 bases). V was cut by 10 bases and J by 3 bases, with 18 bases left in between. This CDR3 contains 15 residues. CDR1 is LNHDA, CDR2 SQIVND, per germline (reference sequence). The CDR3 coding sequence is TGTGCCACCCGGGCGGGCGGGGTCGACACCGGGGAGCTGTTTTTT. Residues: CATRAGGVDTGELFF.

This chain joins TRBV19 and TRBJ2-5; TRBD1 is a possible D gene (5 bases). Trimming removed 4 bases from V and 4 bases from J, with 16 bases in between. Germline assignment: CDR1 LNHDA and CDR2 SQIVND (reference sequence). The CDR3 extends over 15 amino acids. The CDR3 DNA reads TGTGCCAGTAGTACAGGGAATTACGGTGGAGAGACCCAGTACTTC. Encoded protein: CASSTGNYGGETQYF.